This record concerns one TCR beta chain sequence. These data belong to a study of blood T cell repertoires in COVID-19. For the study at large: Material from acute and convalescent COVID-19 was sourced from the United States, Italy and Spain.

Germline CDR1 and CDR2: LGHDT and YNNKEL (reference sequence). V shed 2 bases, J shed 5 bases, and the junction held 3 bases outside the gene matches. The CDR3 length is 15 residues. The assay was immunoSEQ multiplex PCR, and TCRdb's table has in-frame clones only and misses some. This sample yields roughly 160,000 clones, of which about 87% are seen a single time; 3% to 4.5% belongs to the top ten. The chain joins TRBV3-1 (or the pseudogene TRBV3-2) to TRBJ2-5; TRBD2 matches at 12 bases. This TCR came from a woman in her sixties who had recovered from COVID-19. Input material: peripheral blood. DNA for the CDR3: TGTGCCAGCAGCCAACGACTAGCGGGGGTGGAGACCCAGTACTTC. Protein product: CASSQRLAGVETQYF.